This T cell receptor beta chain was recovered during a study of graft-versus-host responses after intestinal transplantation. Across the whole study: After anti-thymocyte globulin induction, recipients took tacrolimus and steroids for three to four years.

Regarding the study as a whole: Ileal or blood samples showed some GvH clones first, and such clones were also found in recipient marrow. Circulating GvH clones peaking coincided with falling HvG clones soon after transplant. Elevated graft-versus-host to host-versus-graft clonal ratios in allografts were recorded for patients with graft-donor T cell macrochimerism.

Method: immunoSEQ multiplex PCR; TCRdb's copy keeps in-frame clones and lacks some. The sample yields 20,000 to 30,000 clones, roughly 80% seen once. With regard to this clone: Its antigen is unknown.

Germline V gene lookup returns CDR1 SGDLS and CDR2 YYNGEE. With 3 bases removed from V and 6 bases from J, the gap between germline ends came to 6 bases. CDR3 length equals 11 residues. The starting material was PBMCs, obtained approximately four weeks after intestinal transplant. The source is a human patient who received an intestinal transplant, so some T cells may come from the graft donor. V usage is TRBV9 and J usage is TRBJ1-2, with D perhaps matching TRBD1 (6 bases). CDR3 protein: CASSAGDGYTF. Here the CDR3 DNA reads TGTGCCAGCAGCGCAGGGGATGGCTACACCTTC.